This TCR beta chain was captured by sequencing in a study of blood T cell repertoires in COVID-19 (dated by TCRdb to about 2020). A note on the overall study: The collaborator samples originated in the United States, Italy and Spain and spanned the acute and convalescent phases of COVID-19. The prospective study material was composed of cDNA or gDNA derived from T cells, B-cell-depleted T cells, or PBMCs. Deeply sampled blood TCRbeta repertoires from subjects exposed to, actively infected with, or recovered from COVID-19 were included in the dataset. The repertoires were released in a freely available public database intended as a resource for research on the immune response to SARS-CoV-2. Samples were obtained from the ongoing ImmuneRACE study (first 160 participants) and from about 1,300 subjects provided by 6 global collaborators. The sample metadata nearly always contained a de-identified subject ID, COVID-19 status, age in years and sex. HLA class I and class II types, where available, came from metadata supplied by the sample provider rather than from assay-based typing.

Of note for this clone: Its recognized antigen is unknown. No per-base quality is available; no much larger clone lies one base away.

The immunoSEQ Assay, a bias-controlled multiplex PCR, was used to amplify TCRbeta CDR3 regions from genomic DNA. On the study's bioinformatics: The number of nucleated cells in each sample was estimated from the amplification of reference gene primers within the assay. To quantify the absolute abundance of each unique TCRbeta CDR3 rearrangement, sequence reads were collapsed and filtered. For each sample, productive Simpson clonality was calculated as the square root of Simpson's diversity index over productive rearrangements. This is the immuneACCESS table as TCRdb keeps it, with only in-frame sequences that have V and J called. A part of the clones is gone; compared with another copy, unresolved V genes explain less than half, and the rest is unexplained. From that table come the V and J calls and clone size; the DNA was used to work out D and trimming. A total of some 160,000 clones appear in this sample, 76% of them only once. The biggest ten clones account for about 4% of the sample.

The paper as a whole reports these results and caveats: How much clinical and demographic metadata was included differed by source and by participant, and the metadata was provided uncurated.

Collaborating institutions collected whole blood in K2EDTA tubes following their own protocols. For TCRbeta analysis, collaborators shipped samples in one of three forms: frozen whole blood, isolated PBMCs, or DNA extracted from either of those sample types. Looking up the germline V gene yields CDR1 SNHLY and CDR2 FYNNEI. The CDR3 goes from the cysteine to the phenylalanine over 14 residues. Just the 42-base CDR3 DNA is kept, in frame starting at base 1. The junction carries 15 bases between V and J, which are trimmed by 8 bases and 4 bases respectively. The receptor was isolated from a man in his 60s with acute or convalescent COVID-19. The sequence joins TRBV2 to TRBJ2-1; possibly the D gene is TRBD2, per 5 matching bases. The sample comprised peripheral blood. The DNA is TGTGCCAGCGGGGTGGCTAGCCCATACAATGAGCAGTTCTTC. It specifies CASGVASPYNEQFF.